This TCR beta chain emerged from a study of cytomegalovirus exposure and HLA in healthy donors. Study-level results: A later look showed TCR association rates differing by HLA locus, highest for DRB1 and lowest for HLA-C. Reportedly, cytomegalovirus status was diagnosed with high sensitivity and specificity.

The PCR made use of 60 Vbeta and 13 Jbeta primers. Libraries were prepared by immunoSEQ multiplex PCR; TCRdb keeps only in-frame clonotypes and omits some of them. The sample records fewer than 200,000 clones, around 75% being singletons. Comments on this clone: The antigen is undetermined.

CDR1 and CDR2 (germline): MNHEY, SVGAGI. This CDR3 has 14 amino acids. Trimming pared 7 bases from V and 5 bases from J, leaving 17 bases between. This rearrangement joins TRBV6-5 to TRBJ1-1; TRBD1 might be the D (5 bases). The specimen was PBMCs. The TCR was taken from a man aged 18 to 29 in good health and CMV-seronegative. The CDR3 is CASTFGGGGTEAFF. In DNA form, the CDR3 reads TGTGCCAGCACCTTCGGGGGGGGAGGGACTGAAGCTTTCTTT.